This T cell receptor (beta chain) was captured in a study of control samples from healthy donors and cancer patients. The repertoire was sequenced with immunoSEQ multiplex PCR; TCRdb's copy has only in-frame clones and lacks some. The table includes about 140,000 clones, roughly 89% detected once. The V end lost 7 bases, the J end lost 4 bases, and 8 bases lay between the germline ends. The CDR3 is 12 residues long. From germline, CDR1 is LNHDA and CDR2 SQIVND (reference sequence). The sequencing input was blood. The rearrangement links TRBV19 to TRBJ1-3, with D uncertain. The receptor's source is a young man in good health. For the CDR3, the DNA is TGTGCCAGTAACCCCGGGGGAAACACCATATATTTT. Translated, it gives CASNPGGNTIYF. The entire variable domain, with the rest obtained from reference TRBV19 and TRBJ1-3, is as follows: DGGITQSPKYLFRKEGQNVTLSCEQNLNHDAMYWYRQDPGQGLRLIYYSQIVNDFQKGDIAEGYSVSREKKESFPLTVTSAQKNPTAFYLCASNPGGNTIYFGEGSWLTVV.